One sample yielded the 12 T cell receptor beta chains listed below, sequenced in a study of T cells in Graves' hyperthyroidism and ophthalmopathy. The source material, RNA transcripts, was used to amplify TCR beta CDR3 regions. Researchers ran a first-round RT-PCR on the TCR CDR3 using the HTBI primer set. From the multiplex PCR reads, TCRdb called clonotypes with MiXCR, one entry per CDR3 protein. The data show roughly 500,000 distinct CDR3 sequences, approximately 49% seen once. The source material was peripheral blood or thyroid tissue (not recorded which). These receptors originate from an adult woman with Graves' disease, either hyperthyroidism or ophthalmopathy (not recorded which).

Details on this clonotype: The junction shows a germline mismatch at one end, possibly a read error. This chain connects TRBV20-1 to TRBJ1-1; D gene ambiguous. Germline loops: CDR1 DFQATT, CDR2 SNEGSKA (reference sequence). The CDR3 loop spans 12 amino acids. CDR3 nucleotides: TGCAGTGCTAGAGCCGGGAACTCTGAAGCTTTCTTT. It yields the protein CSARAGNSEAFF.

There are a few counts of this clonotype. A much larger clone differs by one base, so this may be a read error. Likely a read error: the CDR3 ends without its conserved phenylalanine or tryptophan. The J gene is TRBJ1-1, the V gene TRBV2; 7 bases map to TRBD1. Germline loops: CDR1 SNHLY, CDR2 FYNNEI. The CDR3 consists of 14 residues. V dropped 6 bases and J dropped 3; count of bases not matched to a gene: 7. The CDR3 sequence is CASRGTDLDTEAFS. CDR3 DNA: TGTGCCAGCAGGGGGACAGACCTCGACACTGAAGCTTTCTCT.

This clonotype was seen at least ten times. The chain employs TRBV7-3 and TRBJ2-7; D is possibly TRBD1 (5 bases). V shed 1 base and J shed 5 bases, with 12 bases lying between them. Germline lookup yields CDR1 SGHTA and CDR2 FQGTGA. The CDR3 loop spans 14 amino acids. CDR3 sequence: CASSLSHDRNEQYF. The CDR3 DNA follows: TGTGCCAGCAGCTTAAGTCATGACAGAAACGAGCAGTACTTC.

This clonotype was recorded many times. CDR3 protein: CATSKDSILLGTQYF. In DNA form, the CDR3 reads TGTGCCACCAGCAAGGACAGCATACTTCTGGGGACCCAGTACTTC. J is TRBJ2-5 and V is TRBV2; a possible D gene is TRBD1 (6 bases). V dropped 10 bases and J dropped 7 bases, with 25 bases sitting between them. Germline values: CDR1 SNHLY, CDR2 FYNNEI. The CDR3 length is 15 residues.

This clonotype was recorded many times. The chain carries TRBV5-5 and TRBJ1-1, with TRBD1 matching 8 bases. The V and J ends lost 4 bases and 4 bases, in that order; junction bases with no gene match: 3. CDR3 length: 13 amino acids. CDR1 is SGHKS, CDR2 YYEKEE, per germline (reference sequence). DNA for the CDR3: TGTGCCAGCAGCACGACAGGGGCCACTGAAGCTTTCTTT. Its protein product is CASSTTGATEAFF.

The CDR3 loop is CASKKGGLYEQYF. CDR3 DNA sequence: TGTGCCAGCAAAAAGGGGGGTCTTTACGAGCAGTACTTC. The rearrangement joins TRBV7-9 to TRBJ2-7, with D possibly being TRBD1 or TRBD2 (6 bases each). V lost 7 bases to trimming and J lost 4 bases, with 14 bases between them. Germline-derived CDR1 and CDR2 are SEHNR and FQNEAQ (reference sequence). This CDR3 has 13 residues.

The table lists this clonotype with many counts. This chain uses TRBV12-3 or TRBV12-4 with TRBJ1-6, with 7 nucleotides matching TRBD1. The V segment lost 5 bases and the J segment 4 bases; nucleotides outside the gene matches: 5. There are 15 residues in the CDR3. CDR3 loop: CASSPKGQYNSPLHF. The DNA of the CDR3 is TGTGCCAGCAGTCCCAAGGGACAGTATAATTCACCCCTCCACTTT.

A word on this clonotype: Just one base apart from a much larger clone, this may be a read error. This chain joins TRBV10-3 and TRBJ2-5; D might be TRBD2 (5 bases). Germline CDR1 is ENHRY and CDR2 is SYGVKD. CDR3 size: 15 residues. Trimming took off 5 bases at V and 0 bases at J, with 13 bases between the two ends. CDR3 protein: CAISYAGVYQETQYF. CDR3 sequence (DNA): TGTGCCATCAGTTACGCCGGGGTGTACCAAGAGACCCAGTACTTC.

This chain joins TRBV4-1 and TRBJ2-3; D remains ambiguous. The CDR3 covers 15 residues. Germline V gives CDR1 MGHRA, CDR2 YSYEKL. Trimming took off 0 bases at V and 0 bases at J, with 7 bases between the two ends. The CDR3 region is CASSQDVLSTDTQYF. The CDR3 coding sequence is TGCGCCAGCAGCCAAGATGTTCTTAGCACAGATACGCAGTATTTT.

This clonotype was recorded many times. The chain has TRBV5-5 and TRBJ1-2; D remains ambiguous. Per germline, CDR1 SGHKS and CDR2 YYEKEE (reference sequence). The CDR3 sequence is 15 residues long. V was pared by 0 bases and J by 6 bases, with 15 bases between. Here the CDR3 DNA reads TGTGCCAGCAGCTTGGACAGCCCACGAGTGGATGGCTACACCTTC. Translation gives CASSLDSPRVDGYTF.

J is TRBJ1-1 and V is TRBV28; D is uncertain. The CDR3 length is 11 residues. Germline loops: CDR1 MDHEN, CDR2 SYDVKM. V was cut by 6 bases and J by 11 bases, with 13 bases left in between. The CDR3 bases are TGTGCCAGCAGCCTACAATTTTGGGCTTTCTTT. Its translation: CASSLQFWAFF. The whole variable domain, filled in from reference TRBV28 and TRBJ1-1, reads DVKVTQSSRYLVKRTGEKVFLECVQDMDHENMFWYRQDPGLGLRLIYFSYDVKMKEKGDIPEGYSVSREKKERFSLILESASTNQTSMYLCASSLQFWAFFGQGTRLTVV.

The CDR3 DNA is TGTGCCAGCAGTTTCAGGGAACTTAACTATGGCTACACCTTC. Protein: CASSFRELNYGYTF. The V call is TRBV12-3 or TRBV12-4, the J call TRBJ1-2; tentatively, D is TRBD1 (5 bases). This CDR3 is 14 amino acids long. V lost 3 bases and J 1 base, leaving 9 bases between the germline ends.